This paragraph reports one T cell receptor beta chain. Its matching antigen is unknown. Combining a sample-barcoded 5' primer with a J-beta primer mix, a second PCR ran for roughly 7 to 11 cycles. TCRdb passed the 5' RACE reads through MiXCR, listing each CDR3 protein once. This sample yields 450,000 to 700,000 distinct CDR3 sequences, of which about 25% are seen a single time; about 18% belongs to the top ten. The entry originates in a study of blood T cells in healthy people across ages. Per sample, a minimum of 6 million PBMCs were isolated. The study's findings and limits: Fewer expanded clones and more diversity marked long-lived versus aged donors. A roughly linear age-dependent decrease characterized TCR beta diversity per million T cells. Because donor CMV status was unknown, expanded clonotype changes were possibly confounded.

Material for sequencing was blood. The clonotype originates from a woman in her 70s in good health.

The CDR3 DNA sequence: TGTGCCAGCAGCTCCCCCGCGGGGACAGGTGGAAGCGGGGAGCTGTTTTTT. Its translation is CASSSPAGTGGSGELFF. The chain carries TRBV7-9 and TRBJ2-2; 8 nucleotides align to TRBD1. The germline CDR1 and CDR2 sequences are SEHNR and FQNEAQ (reference sequence). There are 17 residues in the CDR3. V trimming: 4 bases; J trimming: 7 bases; junction bases outside the gene matches: 14.